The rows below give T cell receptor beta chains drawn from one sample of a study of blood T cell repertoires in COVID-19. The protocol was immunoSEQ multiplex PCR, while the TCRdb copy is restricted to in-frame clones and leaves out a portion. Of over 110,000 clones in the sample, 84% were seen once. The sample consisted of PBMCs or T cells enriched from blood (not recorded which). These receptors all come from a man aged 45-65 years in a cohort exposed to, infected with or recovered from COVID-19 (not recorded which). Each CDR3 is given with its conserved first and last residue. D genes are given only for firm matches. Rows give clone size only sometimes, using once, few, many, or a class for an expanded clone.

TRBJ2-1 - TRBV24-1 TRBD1 CATSDRRQGVNNEQFF TGTGCCACCAGTGACCGGCGACAGGGGGTAAACAATGAGCAGTTCTTC
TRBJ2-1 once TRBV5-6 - CASSLGLKKTTYNEQFF TGTGCCAGCAGCTTAGGTCTAAAGAAGACAACCTACAATGAGCAGTTCTTC
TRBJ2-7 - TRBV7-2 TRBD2 CASSPGTSVIYEQYF TGTGCCAGCAGTCCCGGGACTAGCGTAATCTACGAGCAGTACTTC
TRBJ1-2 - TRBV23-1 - CASSQEGLYGYTF TGCGCCAGCAGTCAAGAGGGACTATATGGCTACACCTTC
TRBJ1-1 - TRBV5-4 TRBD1 CASSVGQGAKATEAFF TGTGCCAGCAGCGTAGGACAGGGGGCGAAAGCCACTGAAGCTTTCTTT
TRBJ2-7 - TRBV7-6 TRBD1 CASSSHTDRKQYF TGTGCCAGCAGCTCCCACACGGACAGGAAACAGTACTTC
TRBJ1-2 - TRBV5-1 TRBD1 CASSVGTAANYGYTF TGCGCCAGCAGCGTGGGGACAGCAGCTAACTATGGCTACACCTTC
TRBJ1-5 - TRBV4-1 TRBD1 CASSHELRQGNQPQHF TGCGCCAGCAGCCATGAACTCCGACAGGGAAATCAGCCCCAGCATTTT
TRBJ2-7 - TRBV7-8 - CASSLNGYYEQYF TGTGCCAGCAGCTTAAACGGTTACTACGAGCAGTACTTC
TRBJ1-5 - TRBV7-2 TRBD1 CASSLDRVGNQPQHF TGTGCCAGCAGCCTTGACAGGGTGGGCAATCAGCCCCAGCATTTT
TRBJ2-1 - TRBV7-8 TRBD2 CASSLGPPSGGNEQFF TGTGCCAGCAGCTTAGGGCCGCCTAGCGGGGGAAATGAGCAGTTCTTC
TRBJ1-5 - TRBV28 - CASSTDNQPQHF TGTGCCAGCAGTACAGACAATCAGCCCCAGCATTTT
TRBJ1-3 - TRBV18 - CASSTSRGSGNTIYF TGTGCCAGCTCAACCAGCCGGGGGTCGGGAAACACCATATATTTT
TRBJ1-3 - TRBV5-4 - CASSESRSGGNTIYF TGTGCCAGCAGCGAATCGAGGTCGGGTGGAAACACCATATATTTT
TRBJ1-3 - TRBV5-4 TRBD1 CAFSSGQSSGNTIYF TGTGCCTTTAGCTCGGGACAGAGCTCTGGAAACACCATATATTTT
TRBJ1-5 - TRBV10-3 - CATNPETGSINQPQHF TGTGCCACCAACCCGGAAACAGGGAGTATTAATCAGCCCCAGCATTTT
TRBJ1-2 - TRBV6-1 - CASSEVVGDYGYTF TGTGCCAGCAGTGAGGTCGTAGGGGACTATGGCTACACCTTC
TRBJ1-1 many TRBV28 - CASSPLSEGTNTEAFF TGTGCCAGCAGTCCACTCTCCGAGGGTACTAACACTGAAGCTTTCTTT
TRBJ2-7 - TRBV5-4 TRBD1 CASSLGPLGQGYEQYF TGTGCCAGCAGCTTGGGGCCCTTAGGACAGGGATACGAGCAGTACTTC
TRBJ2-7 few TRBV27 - CASSSGHPTYEQYF TGTGCCAGCAGTTCGGGACACCCAACCTACGAGCAGTACTTC
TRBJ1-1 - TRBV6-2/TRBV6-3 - CASSSPDRGKTEAFF TGTGCCAGCAGTTCCCCGGACAGAGGGAAGACTGAAGCTTTCTTT
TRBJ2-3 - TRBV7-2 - CASSRARDTQYF TGTGCCAGCAGCAGAGCTAGGGATACGCAGTATTTT
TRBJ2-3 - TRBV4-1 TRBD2 CASSPRGLAGGGSTDTQYF TGCGCCAGCAGCCCCCGTGGACTAGCGGGGGGCGGGAGCACAGATACGCAGTATTTT
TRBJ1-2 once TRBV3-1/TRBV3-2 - CASSQRWQNYGYTF TGTGCCAGCAGCCAGCGGTGGCAGAACTATGGCTACACCTTC
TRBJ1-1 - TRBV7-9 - CASSLGTGMNTEAFF TGTGCCAGCAGCTTAGGAACAGGGATGAACACTGAAGCTTTCTTT